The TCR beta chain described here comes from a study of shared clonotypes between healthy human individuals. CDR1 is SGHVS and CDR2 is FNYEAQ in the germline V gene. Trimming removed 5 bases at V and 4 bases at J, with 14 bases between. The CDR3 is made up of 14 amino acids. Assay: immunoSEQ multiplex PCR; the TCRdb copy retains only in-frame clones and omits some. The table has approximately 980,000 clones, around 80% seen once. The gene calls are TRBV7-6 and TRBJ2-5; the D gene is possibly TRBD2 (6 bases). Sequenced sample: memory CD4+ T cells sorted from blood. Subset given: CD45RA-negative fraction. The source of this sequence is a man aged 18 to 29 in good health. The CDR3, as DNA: TGTGCCAGCAGCCCGCAGGGAGGCGTAGAGACCCAGTACTTC. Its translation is CASSPQGGVETQYF.